The following is a T cell receptor (beta chain) sequence with its context. Its antigen remains unidentified. Since the CDR3 does not end with the conserved phenylalanine or tryptophan, this likely comes from a read error. A single record per CDR3 protein comes from TCRdb applying MiXCR to the 5' RACE reads. The repertoire holds 300,000 to 400,000 distinct CDR3 sequences, under 15% seen once, with around a fifth in the top ten. The sample comes from a study of T-cell memory formation after mild COVID-19. Overall study context: There were largely donor-specific TCR clusters.

Study-level findings and limits: Contracting CD4+ clones sat mainly in CM and EM; CD8+ in EMRA. There were some responding clones in pre-infection memory, which suggested that cross-reactive memory had joined.

There are 13 residues in the CDR3. CDR1 is SGHAT and CDR2 is FQNNGV in the germline V gene. V was pared by 1 base and J by 3 bases, with 5 bases between. The J gene is TRBJ2-3, the V gene TRBV11-2; no definite D call. Sequencing used PBMCs or a T cell subset sorted from them (not recorded which). This TCR was sampled from a man younger than 30 who had mild COVID-19 (a few samples of this study predate the infection). Cell type and time point are not known. The CDR3 loop is CASSLAGTDTQYL. CDR3 bases: TGTGCCAGCAGCTTAGCTGGGACAGATACGCAGTATTTA.